The entry that follows covers one TCR beta chain sequence. No antigen is known for it. These data are taken from a study of T cell responses to AZD1222 COVID-19 vaccine. Study-level points and caveats: Spike-spanning, vaccine-associated CD4 TCRs were dominant at 160-218 and 743-854.

Sequenced by immunoSEQ multiplex PCR; TCRdb stores in-frame clones only, minus some. Of around 78,000 clones in the sample, around 90% were seen once. This CDR3 region has 17 residues. Trimming cost V 1 base and J 0 bases, with 13 bases left between them. From germline, CDR1 is SGHTS and CDR2 YDEGEE. The starting material was peripheral blood, obtained on day 0 of AZD1222 vaccination. V is TRBV5-8 and J is TRBJ1-4; TRBD1 is a possible D gene (5 bases). The source is an adult in good health. The CDR3 loop reads CASSLRRDVTTNEKLFF. The CDR3 DNA follows: TGTGCCAGCAGCTTGCGAAGGGACGTCACAACTAATGAAAAACTGTTTTTT.